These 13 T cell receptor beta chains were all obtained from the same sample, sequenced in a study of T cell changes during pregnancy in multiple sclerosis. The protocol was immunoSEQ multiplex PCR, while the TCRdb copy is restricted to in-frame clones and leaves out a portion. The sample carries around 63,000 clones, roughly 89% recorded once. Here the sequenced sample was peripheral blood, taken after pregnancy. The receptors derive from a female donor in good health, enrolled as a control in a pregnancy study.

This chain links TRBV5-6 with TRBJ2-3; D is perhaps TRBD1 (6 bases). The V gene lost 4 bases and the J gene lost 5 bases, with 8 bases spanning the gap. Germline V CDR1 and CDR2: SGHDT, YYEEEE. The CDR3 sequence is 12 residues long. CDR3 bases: TGTGCCAGCAGCCAGGGACAAGATACGCAGTATTTT. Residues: CASSQGQDTQYF.

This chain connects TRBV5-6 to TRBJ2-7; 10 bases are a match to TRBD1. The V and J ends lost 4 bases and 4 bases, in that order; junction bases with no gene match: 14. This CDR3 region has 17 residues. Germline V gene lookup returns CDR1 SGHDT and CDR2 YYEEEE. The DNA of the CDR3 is TGTGCCAGCAGCAGCCGGGACAGGGGAATGATCAGGTACGAGCAGTACTTC. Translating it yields CASSSRDRGMIRYEQYF.

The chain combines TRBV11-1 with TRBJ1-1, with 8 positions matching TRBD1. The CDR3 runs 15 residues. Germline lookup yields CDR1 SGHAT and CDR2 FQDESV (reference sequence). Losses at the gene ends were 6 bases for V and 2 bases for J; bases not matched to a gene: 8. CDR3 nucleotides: TGTGCCAGCAGACTCGACAGGGGTCTCAACACTGAAGCTTTCTTT. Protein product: CASRLDRGLNTEAFF.

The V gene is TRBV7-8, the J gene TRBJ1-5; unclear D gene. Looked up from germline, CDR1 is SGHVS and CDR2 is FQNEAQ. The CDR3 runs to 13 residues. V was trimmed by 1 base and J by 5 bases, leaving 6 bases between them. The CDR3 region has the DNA TGTGCCAGCAGCTTAGTTTCGGATCAGCCCCAGCATTTT. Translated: CASSLVSDQPQHF.

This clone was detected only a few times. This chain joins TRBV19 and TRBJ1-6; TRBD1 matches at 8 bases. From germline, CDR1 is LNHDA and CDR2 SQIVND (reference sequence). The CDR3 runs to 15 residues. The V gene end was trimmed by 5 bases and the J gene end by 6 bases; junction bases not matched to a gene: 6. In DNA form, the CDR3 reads TGTGCCAGTAGTTTGGGACAGGACCTTAATTCACCCCTCCACTTT. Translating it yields CASSLGQDLNSPLHF. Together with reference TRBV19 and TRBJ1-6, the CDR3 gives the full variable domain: DGGITQSPKYLFRKEGQNVTLSCEQNLNHDAMYWYRQDPGQGLRLIYYSQIVNDFQKGDIAEGYSVSREKKESFPLTVTSAQKNPTAFYLCASSLGQDLNSPLHFGNGTRLTVT.

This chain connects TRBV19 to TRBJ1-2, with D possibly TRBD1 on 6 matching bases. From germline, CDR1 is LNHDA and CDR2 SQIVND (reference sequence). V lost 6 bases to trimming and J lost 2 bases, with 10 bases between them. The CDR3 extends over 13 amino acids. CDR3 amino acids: CASSTQGNYGYTF. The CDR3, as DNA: TGTGCCAGTAGCACTCAGGGGAACTATGGCTACACCTTC.

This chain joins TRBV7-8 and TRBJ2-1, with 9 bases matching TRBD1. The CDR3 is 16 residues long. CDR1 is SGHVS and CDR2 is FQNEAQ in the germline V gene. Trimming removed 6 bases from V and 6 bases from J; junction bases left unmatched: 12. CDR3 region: CASSSTGTGIPNEQFF. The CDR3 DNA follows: TGTGCCAGCAGTTCTACCGGGACAGGGATCCCCAATGAGCAGTTCTTC.

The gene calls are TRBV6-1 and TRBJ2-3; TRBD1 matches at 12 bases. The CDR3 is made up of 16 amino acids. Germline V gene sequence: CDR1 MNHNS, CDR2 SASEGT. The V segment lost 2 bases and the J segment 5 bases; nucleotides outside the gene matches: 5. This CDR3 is CASSEMGQGAKDTQYF. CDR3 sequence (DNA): TGTGCCAGCAGTGAAATGGGACAGGGGGCTAAAGATACGCAGTATTTT.

The CDR3 loop reads CASSSGGQSYEQYF. The DNA of the CDR3 is TGTGCCAGCAGCTCAGGGGGACAGTCCTACGAGCAGTACTTC. This rearrangement joins TRBV7-9 to TRBJ2-7; 7 bases map to TRBD1. CDR3 size: 14 residues. Germline lookup yields CDR1 SEHNR and CDR2 FQNEAQ (reference sequence). With V trimmed by 4 bases and J by 1 base, 4 bases remained unmatched.

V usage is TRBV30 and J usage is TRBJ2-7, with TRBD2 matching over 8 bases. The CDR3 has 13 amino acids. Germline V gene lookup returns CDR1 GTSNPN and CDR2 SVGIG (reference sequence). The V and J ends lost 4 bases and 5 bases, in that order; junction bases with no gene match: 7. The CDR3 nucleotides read TGTGCCTGGAAGCGGGGGAGATCCCACGAGCAGTACTTC. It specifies CAWKRGRSHEQYF.

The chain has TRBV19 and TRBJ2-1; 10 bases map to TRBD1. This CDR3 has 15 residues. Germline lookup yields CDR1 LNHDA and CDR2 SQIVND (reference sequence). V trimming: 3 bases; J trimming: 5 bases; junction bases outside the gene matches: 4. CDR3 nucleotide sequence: TGTGCCAGTAGTATGGGACAGGGGAGTAACAATGAGCAGTTCTTC. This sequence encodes CASSMGQGSNNEQFF.

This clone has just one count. The CDR3 protein is CASSSAGGNSPLHF. The DNA of the CDR3 is TGTGCCAGCAGCTCCGCAGGGGGGAATTCACCCCTCCACTTT. The V and J genes are TRBV7-3 and TRBJ1-6, with 7 bases aligning to TRBD1. CDR3 size: 14 residues. V shed 4 bases, J shed 7 bases, and the junction held 4 bases outside the gene matches. CDR1 and CDR2 (germline): SGHTA, FQGTGA.

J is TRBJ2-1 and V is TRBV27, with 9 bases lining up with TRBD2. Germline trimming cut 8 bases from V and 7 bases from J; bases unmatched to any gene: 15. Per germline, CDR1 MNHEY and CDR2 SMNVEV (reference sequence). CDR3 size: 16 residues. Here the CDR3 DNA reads TGTGCCAGCGGCCCTAGGTATAGCGGGGGTGGTAATGAGCAGTTCTTC. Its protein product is CASGPRYSGGGNEQFF.